This T cell receptor beta chain was sequenced in a study of T cell repertoires in cytomegalovirus infection. Overall study: Public TCR beta signature analysis indicated the presence of both CMV infection and matching HLA type.

The sample holds many counts of this clonotype. Its antigen is as yet unknown. General study findings and limits: Cumulative public TCR beta family frequency identified carriers of CMV plus the relevant HLA. What dominated the ex vivo response were HLA-C-restricted CMV-specific TCR beta clonotypes.

The length of the CDR3 is 15 residues. V lost 4 bases to trimming and J lost 2 bases, with 9 bases between them. CDR1 is SGHTA and CDR2 is FQGNSA in the germline V gene. In TCRdb, the reads were re-called with MiXCR into one record per CDR3 protein. Of about 260,000 distinct CDR3 sequences listed, around 15% are singletons. The chain joins TRBV7-2 to TRBJ2-6; no clear D. This receptor was taken from a human donor in good health (CMV status not recorded). Some clones in this sample may be carry-over from other donors' samples. Sequenced input: PBMCs. The CDR3 region is CASSSPRTGANVLTF. CDR3 nucleotides: TGTGCCAGCAGCTCCCCAAGGACTGGGGCCAACGTCCTGACTTTC.